This T cell receptor beta chain emerged from a study of blood T cells in healthy people across ages. Study-wide results and caveats: Researchers deemed the diversity estimates from one million T cells underestimates.

To note about this clonotype: Its antigen remains unidentified.

A J-beta primer mix and a sample-barcoded 5' primer were used in a second PCR of about 7 to 12 cycles. TCRdb called the 5' RACE reads again in MiXCR, with one record for every CDR3 protein. The sample yields some 900,000 distinct CDR3 sequences, roughly 52% seen once. The CDR3 has 15 residues. Trimming took 5 bases from V and 4 from J, leaving 17 bases between them. Germline V CDR1 and CDR2: SGHRS, YFSETQ. Donors gave around 9.8 milliliters of peripheral blood apiece. This sequence was found in a man aged 25 to 40 in good health. Input material: blood. The chain combines TRBV5-1 with TRBJ2-3, with a weak D call TRBD2 (5 bases). CDR3 bases: TGCGCCAGCAGTAAGGACCGAGCGGCCGCAGATACGCAGTATTTT. This codes for CASSKDRAAADTQYF.